Below, 27 T cell receptor beta chains from the same sample are listed, as sequenced in a study of early T cells in non-severe SARS-CoV-2 infection. A single record per CDR3 protein comes from TCRdb applying MiXCR to the 5' RACE reads. This table holds around 53,000 distinct CDR3 sequences, approximately 9.4% found once. Sequences were obtained from whole blood. These receptors came from an adult who was a healthcare worker with PCR-confirmed SARS-CoV-2 infection or an uninfected control (not recorded which).

The rearrangement joins TRBV6-2 or TRBV6-3 to TRBJ2-1; 7 nucleotides agree with TRBD2. CDR3 length: 13 residues. CDR1 and CDR2 (germline): MNHEY, SVGEGT. Trimming cost V 7 bases and J 5 bases; bases outside gene matches: 5. This CDR3 reads CASTTSNHNEQFF. The CDR3 DNA reads TGTGCCAGCACGACTAGCAACCACAATGAGCAGTTCTTC.

The rearrangement links TRBV6-2 or TRBV6-3 to TRBJ1-5; tentative D call: TRBD1 (5 bases). Germline V gives CDR1 MNHEY, CDR2 SVGEGT. Trimming took off 0 bases at V and 0 bases at J, with 12 bases between the two ends. This CDR3 contains 17 residues. CDR3 nucleotide sequence: TGTGCCAGCAGTTACTCCGGGGGGACCTATAGCAATCAGCCCCAGCATTTT. Its translation is CASSYSGGTYSNQPQHF.

There are many counts of this clonotype. This sequence joins TRBV29-1 and TRBJ1-1; possibly TRBD1 for D (6 bases). Looked up from germline, CDR1 is SQVTM and CDR2 is ANQGSEA. The V end lost 4 bases, the J end lost 4 bases, and 13 bases lay between the germline ends. The CDR3 runs 13 residues. The CDR3 sequence is CSVVFGTPTEAFF. The CDR3 DNA reads as TGCAGCGTTGTTTTCGGGACACCCACTGAAGCTTTCTTT.

This clonotype was observed a handful of times. The rearrangement links TRBV7-2 to TRBJ2-5; 8 nucleotides line up with TRBD2. Trimming cost V 4 bases and J 3 bases; bases outside gene matches: 7. Germline V CDR1 and CDR2: SGHTA, FQGNSA. The CDR3 is 15 amino acids. CDR3 sequence reads: CASSSPGGVEETQYF. CDR3 sequence (DNA): TGTGCCAGCAGCTCCCCGGGGGGGGTGGAAGAGACCCAGTACTTC.

The chain combines TRBV6-5 with TRBJ1-1; D unclear. Germline V CDR1 and CDR2: MNHEY, SVGAGI. V shed 6 bases and J shed 1 base, with 12 bases lying between them. The CDR3 covers 14 residues. The CDR3 DNA is TGTGCCAGCAGCAAAGGACCGGGGAACACTGAAGCTTTCTTT. Translating it yields CASSKGPGNTEAFF.

This clonotype has a count of ten or more. The CDR3 spells CASSGTGSSPLHF. CDR3 sequence (DNA): TGTGCCAGCAGCGGGACAGGGTCGTCACCCCTCCACTTT. The chain couples TRBV7-9 to TRBJ1-6, with TRBD1 matching over 9 bases. V shed 5 bases, J shed 10 bases, and the junction held 3 bases outside the gene matches. Germline V gene sequence: CDR1 SEHNR, CDR2 FQNEAQ (reference sequence). This CDR3 is built from 13 residues.

CDR3 in amino acids: CASRFGEYTGELFF. In DNA form, the CDR3 reads TGTGCCAGCAGGTTCGGGGAGTACACCGGGGAGCTGTTTTTT. The chain recombines TRBV12-3 or TRBV12-4 with TRBJ2-2, with D possibly TRBD2 on 5 matching bases. This CDR3 is 14 amino acids long. V lost 6 bases and J 3 bases, leaving 11 bases between the germline ends.

The sample holds a few counts of this clonotype. The chain is built from TRBV27 and TRBJ2-2; D call uncertain. The CDR3 spans 15 residues. The ends were cut back, 2 bases at V and 5 bases at J, with 12 bases in the middle. Germline V gene lookup returns CDR1 MNHEY and CDR2 SMNVEV (reference sequence). The CDR3 loop is CASSLEAHLTGELFF. CDR3 nucleotide sequence: TGTGCCAGCAGTTTAGAAGCTCATCTGACCGGGGAGCTGTTTTTT.

In regard to this clonotype: Given a much more abundant clone one base away, this may be a read error. The V gene is TRBV5-1, the J gene TRBJ1-1; D unclear. CDR3 size: 15 residues. Germline loops: CDR1 SGHRS, CDR2 YFSETQ. The CDR3 spells CASSARSGSLTEASF. The CDR3 DNA sequence: TGCGCCAGCAGCGCGCGTAGCGGGAGCCTCACTGAAGCTTCCTTT.

This clonotype was seen many times. The rearrangement links TRBV6-6 to TRBJ1-4; no clear D gene. The CDR3 contains 18 residues. The V end was cut by 0 bases, the J end by 8 bases, with 22 bases between. From germline, CDR1 is MNHNY and CDR2 SVGAGI (reference sequence). The CDR3 DNA follows: TGTGCCAGCAGTTACTCGAGCCCCGCTTCGGCCGACTACGAAAAACTGTTTTTT. This translates into CASSYSSPASADYEKLFF.

V and J are TRBV9 and TRBJ2-1; maybe TRBD2 (6 bases). Germline CDR1 and CDR2: SGDLS and YYNGEE. V was cut by 3 bases and J by 6 bases, with 16 bases left in between. CDR3 length equals 15 residues. Here the CDR3 reads CASSAVASVFNEQFF. DNA for the CDR3: TGTGCCAGCAGCGCGGTGGCTAGCGTCTTCAATGAGCAGTTCTTC. Together with reference TRBV9 and TRBJ2-1, the CDR3 gives the full variable domain: DSGVTQTPKHLITATGQRVTLRCSPRSGDLSVYWYQQSLDQGLQFLIQYYNGEERAKGNILERFSAQQFPDLHSELNLSSLELGDSALYFCASSAVASVFNEQFFGPGTRLTVL.

This clonotype was detected ten times or more. In DNA form, the CDR3 reads TGTGCCAGCAGCTTTAGGATGGGCAGTCAGCCCCAGCATTTT. This sequence encodes CASSFRMGSQPQHF. The V and J genes are TRBV5-5 and TRBJ1-5; D is unclear. CDR3 size: 14 residues. The germline V gene has CDR1 SGHKS and CDR2 YYEKEE (reference sequence). The ends were cut back, 2 bases at V and 6 bases at J, with 12 bases in the middle.

The gene calls are TRBV9 and TRBJ2-5, with no clear D. There are 14 residues in the CDR3. The germline gives CDR1 SGDLS, CDR2 YYNGEE. The germline V and J ends were trimmed by 3 bases and 2 bases, with 11 bases remaining between them. The CDR3 sequence: CASSAHSRQETQYF. The CDR3 nucleotides read TGTGCCAGCAGCGCCCATTCGAGACAAGAGACCCAGTACTTC.

The chain links TRBV4-1 to TRBJ2-1; D is unclear. This CDR3 is 12 amino acids long. Germline V gives CDR1 MGHRA, CDR2 YSYEKL. V gave up 4 bases and J gave up 10 bases, with 11 bases separating them. CDR3 sequence reads: CASSPDPGEQFF. The CDR3 nucleotides are TGCGCCAGCAGCCCTGACCCCGGCGAGCAGTTCTTC.

This clonotype occurred many times. J is TRBJ1-4 and V is TRBV7-2, with 8 nucleotides matching TRBD1. In germline, CDR1 is SGHTA, CDR2 FQGNSA. Trimming took 2 bases from V and 2 from J; bases not matched to a gene: 1. The CDR3 consists of 15 residues. CDR3 residues: CASSLTGGTNEKLFF. In DNA, the CDR3 is TGTGCCAGCAGCTTAACAGGGGGGACTAATGAAAAACTGTTTTTT.

This clonotype came up many times. This chain connects TRBV7-9 to TRBJ2-3, with TRBD2 identical over 10 bases. Looked up from germline, CDR1 is SEHNR and CDR2 is FQNEAQ (reference sequence). The V and J ends lost 5 bases and 10 bases, in that order; junction bases with no gene match: 15. This CDR3 comprises 16 residues. The CDR3 DNA follows: TGTGCCAGCAGCCCGCGTTATCTAGCGGGAGCAGGAGCGCAGTATTTT. Translating gives CASSPRYLAGAGAQYF. Variable domain in full (rest from reference TRBV7-9 and TRBJ2-3): DTGVSQNPRHKITKRGQNVTFRCDPISEHNRLYWYRQTLGQGPEFLTYFQNEAQLEKSRLLSDRFSAERPKGSFSTLEIQRTEQGDSAMYLCASSPRYLAGAGAQYFGPGTRLTVL.

This clonotype has a handful of counts. The chain is built from TRBV13 and TRBJ2-7, with 9 bases lining up with TRBD1. Unmatched junction bases numbered 2, after V lost 4 bases and J lost 1 base. Germline loops: CDR1 PRHDT, CDR2 FYEKMQ (reference sequence). The CDR3 runs 14 residues. The DNA for the CDR3 is TGTGCCAGCAGCTCGGGGACAGGGTCCTACGAGCAGTACTTC. Protein product: CASSSGTGSYEQYF.

Many counts were recorded for this clonotype. The chain is built from TRBV6-2 or TRBV6-3 and TRBJ2-6; D call uncertain. Germline assignment: CDR1 MNHEY and CDR2 SVGEGT. The CDR3 loop spans 15 amino acids. The V gene lost 5 bases and the J gene lost 2 bases, with 10 bases spanning the gap. In nucleotides, the CDR3 is TGTGCCAGCAGTCGCCGAGGCACTGGGGCCAACGTCCTGACTTTC. Amino acid sequence: CASSRRGTGANVLTF.

In its sample, this clonotype was seen many times. The gene calls are TRBV5-1 and TRBJ2-1; TRBD1 agrees at 8 bases. The V gene end was trimmed by 4 bases and the J gene end by 5 bases; junction bases not matched to a gene: 8. Germline V CDR1 and CDR2: SGHRS, YFSETQ. The CDR3 totals 15 residues. The CDR3 loop reads CASSPRTGYDNEQFF. In nucleotides, the CDR3 is TGCGCCAGCAGCCCGAGGACAGGGTACGACAATGAGCAGTTCTTC.

The sample holds a few counts of this clonotype. The gene calls are TRBV29-1 and TRBJ2-1, with D maybe TRBD1 (6 bases). CDR1 is SQVTM, CDR2 ANQGSEA, per germline. V was pared by 3 bases and J by 13 bases, with 13 bases between. The CDR3 extends over 11 amino acids. The CDR3, as DNA: TGCAGCGTTGAGGGCAGGGGCACTCAGTTCTTC. Amino acid sequence: CSVEGRGTQFF.

This clonotype came up many times. The CDR3 DNA sequence: TGCAGCGTTGAATTCTCTAGCGGGAGCTATACGCAGTATTTT. As protein: CSVEFSSGSYTQYF. This chain joins TRBV29-1 and TRBJ2-3, with 10 bases matching TRBD2. The germline gives CDR1 SQVTM, CDR2 ANQGSEA. The CDR3 has 14 amino acids. After removal of 2 bases from V and 7 bases from J, the junction contained 6 bases not matched to a gene.

This clonotype has at least ten counts. This sequence joins TRBV7-9 and TRBJ2-3, with 9 bases fitting TRBD1. This CDR3 is built from 17 residues. CDR1 and CDR2 from the germline V gene are SEHNR and FQNEAQ (reference sequence). J was trimmed by 3 bases and V by 1 base; bases with no gene match: 8. CDR3 protein: CASSLGVTGGRTDTQYF. The CDR3 nucleotides are TGTGCCAGCAGCTTAGGGGTTACAGGGGGCAGGACAGATACGCAGTATTTT.

The chain employs TRBV19 and TRBJ2-7, with 10 nucleotides matching TRBD1. The CDR3 contains 15 residues. CDR1 LNHDA and CDR2 SQIVND come from the germline V gene (reference sequence). The V gene end was trimmed by 4 bases and the J gene end by 4 bases; junction bases not matched to a gene: 7. The CDR3 region is CASSTGQGGIYEQYF. CDR3 DNA sequence: TGTGCCAGTAGTACCGGACAGGGGGGAATTTACGAGCAGTACTTC. The variable domain in full, with the rest retrieved from reference TRBV19 and TRBJ2-7, is DGGITQSPKYLFRKEGQNVTLSCEQNLNHDAMYWYRQDPGQGLRLIYYSQIVNDFQKGDIAEGYSVSREKKESFPLTVTSAQKNPTAFYLCASSTGQGGIYEQYFGPGTRLTVT.

The genes are TRBV27 and TRBJ2-2; no definite D call. Germline-derived CDR1 and CDR2 are MNHEY and SMNVEV (reference sequence). V lost 4 bases and J lost 0, with 6 bases in between. The CDR3 sequence is 14 residues long. CDR3 bases: TGTGCCAGCAGTTGGACGGCGAACACCGGGGAGCTGTTTTTT. Protein sequence: CASSWTANTGELFF.

The chain uses TRBV6-5 and TRBJ1-2; 12 bases match TRBD1. Germline lookup yields CDR1 MNHEY and CDR2 SVGAGI. The CDR3 has 16 residues. V trimming: 5 bases; J trimming: 8 bases; junction bases outside the gene matches: 12. The CDR3 loop reads CASSAGTGGSSRGYTF. CDR3 nucleotides: TGTGCCAGCAGTGCAGGGACAGGGGGCTCCTCGCGCGGCTACACCTTC.

The chain joins TRBV13 to TRBJ2-7; 11 bases map to TRBD2. V lost 4 bases to trimming and J lost 2 bases; unmatched junction nucleotides: 4. Germline CDR1 reads PRHDT; CDR2 reads FYEKMQ (reference sequence). This CDR3 is built from 15 residues. This CDR3 reads CASSSRLAGTYEQYF. CDR3 coding DNA: TGTGCCAGCAGCTCTAGACTAGCGGGAACCTACGAGCAGTACTTC.

This clonotype was counted many times. This rearrangement joins TRBV28 to TRBJ1-1, with 7 bases matching TRBD1. Germline CDR1 reads MDHEN; CDR2 reads SYDVKM. The CDR3 consists of 12 residues. The trim removed 7 bases at V and 4 bases at J, leaving 3 bases unmatched. CDR3 coding DNA: TGTGCCAGCAAACAGGGGAGCACTGAAGCTTTCTTT. Protein product: CASKQGSTEAFF.